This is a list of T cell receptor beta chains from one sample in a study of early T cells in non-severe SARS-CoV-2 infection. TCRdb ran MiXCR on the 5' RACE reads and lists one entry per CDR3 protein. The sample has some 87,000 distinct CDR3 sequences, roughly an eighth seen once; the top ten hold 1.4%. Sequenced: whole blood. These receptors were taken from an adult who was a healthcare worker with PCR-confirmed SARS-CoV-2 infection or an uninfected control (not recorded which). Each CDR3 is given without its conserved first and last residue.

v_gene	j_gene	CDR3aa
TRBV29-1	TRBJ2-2	SVDDRVGELF
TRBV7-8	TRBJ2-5	ASSLNVGTLAQY
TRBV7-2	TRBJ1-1	ASSFAGPTAF
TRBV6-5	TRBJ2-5	ASRSGGLGETQY
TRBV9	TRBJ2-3	ASSALGADTQY
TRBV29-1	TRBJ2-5	SVEADQETQY
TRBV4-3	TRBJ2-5	ASSQDGFLAGGETQY
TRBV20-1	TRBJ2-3	SARAGTSGGLDTQY
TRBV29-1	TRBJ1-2	SVDLAGRGYT
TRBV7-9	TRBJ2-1	ASRGQESYNEQF
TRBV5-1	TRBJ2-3	ASTFGGGTDTQY
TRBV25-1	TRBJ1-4	ASSEFTGPDEKLF
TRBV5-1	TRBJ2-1	ASSLVGQKSSYNEQF
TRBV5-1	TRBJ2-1	ASSLGGRTEQF
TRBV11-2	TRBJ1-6	ASSLRDPPLH
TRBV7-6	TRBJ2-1	ASSSKLRRGYNEQF
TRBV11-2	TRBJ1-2	ASSWGLVSHYGYT
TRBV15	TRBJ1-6	ATSDRFFSPLH
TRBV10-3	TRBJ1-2	AISGGRIANYGYT
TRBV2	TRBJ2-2	ASINPRVYTGELF
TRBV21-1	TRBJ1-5	ASSKRLGGRNQPQH
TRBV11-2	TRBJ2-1	ASSTHGTGGFDEQF
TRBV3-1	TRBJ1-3	ASSQETGSGNTIY
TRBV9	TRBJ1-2	ASSVESGRGGYT
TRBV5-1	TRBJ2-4	ASSTAGQGNIQY
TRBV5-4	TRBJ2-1	ASSPSWGAGGPAYEQF
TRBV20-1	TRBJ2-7	SARDPRGYLYEQY
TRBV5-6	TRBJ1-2	ASSPTRGSGGYT
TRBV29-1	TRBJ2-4	SVSRKNIQY
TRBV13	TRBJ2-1	AIPGQGRGEQF
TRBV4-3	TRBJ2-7	ASSQGTAAYEQY
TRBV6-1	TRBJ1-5	ASSGTGDSQPQH
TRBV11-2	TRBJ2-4	ASSPDRAKNIQY
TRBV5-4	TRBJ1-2	ASSLPPGTGDGYT
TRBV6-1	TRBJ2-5	ASRVTRWETQY
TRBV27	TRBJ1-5	ASSPGRGSQPQH
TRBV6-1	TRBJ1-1	ASSWGAEAF
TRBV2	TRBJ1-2	ASKLGSGQANYGYT
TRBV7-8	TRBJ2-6	ASSFPAANVLT
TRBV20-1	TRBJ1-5	SASAGVRQPQH
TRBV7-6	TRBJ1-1	ASSFGQGLTEAF
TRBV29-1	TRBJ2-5	SVDSGAQETQY
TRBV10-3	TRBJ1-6	AIRQGENSPLH
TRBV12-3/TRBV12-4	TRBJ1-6	ASSRRQGGNSPLH
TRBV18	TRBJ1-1	ASSPPGRMNTEAF